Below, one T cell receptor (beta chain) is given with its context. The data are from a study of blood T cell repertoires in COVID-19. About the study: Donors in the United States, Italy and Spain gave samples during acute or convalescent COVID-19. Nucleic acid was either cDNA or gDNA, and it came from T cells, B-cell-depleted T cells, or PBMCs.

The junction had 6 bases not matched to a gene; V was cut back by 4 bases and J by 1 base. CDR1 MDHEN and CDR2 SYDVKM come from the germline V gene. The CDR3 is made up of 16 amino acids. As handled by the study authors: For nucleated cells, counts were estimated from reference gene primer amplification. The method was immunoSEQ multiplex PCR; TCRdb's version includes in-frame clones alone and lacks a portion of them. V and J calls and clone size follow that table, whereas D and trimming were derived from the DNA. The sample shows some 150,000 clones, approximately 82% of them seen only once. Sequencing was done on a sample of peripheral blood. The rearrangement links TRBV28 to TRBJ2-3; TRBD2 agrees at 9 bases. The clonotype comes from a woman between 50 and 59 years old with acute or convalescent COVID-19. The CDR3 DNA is TGTGCCAGCAGTTCCCTGAGACTAGCGGGCACAGATACGCAGTATTTT. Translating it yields CASSSLRLAGTDTQYF.